A single sample is the source of the 30 T cell receptor beta chains below, sequenced in a study of T-cell reconstitution after alpha-beta-depleted transplantation in children. Using unique molecular identifiers, the investigators prepared the TCRbeta library. TCRdb processed the PCR reads anew with MiXCR; each CDR3 protein has one entry. The sample contains approximately 350,000 distinct CDR3 sequences, around 15% of which appear only once. Sequencing was performed on PBMCs, mostly from graft donor cells, taken 360 days after TCRalphabeta/CD19-depleted stem cell transplant. Receptor source: a male patient aged 2-10 years who had a stem cell transplant for acute lymphoblastic leukemia, so the T cells may come from the graft donor.

This clonotype has a count of ten or more. The chain combines TRBV15 with TRBJ2-3; perhaps TRBD2 as D (5 bases). This CDR3 comprises 14 residues. In germline, CDR1 is LNHNV, CDR2 YYDKDF (reference sequence). V gave up 6 bases and J gave up 7 bases, with 17 bases separating them. CDR3 nucleotides: TGTGCCACCAGTGTCTTGCGAGGGAGTTATACGCAGTATTTT. Protein product: CATSVLRGSYTQYF.

The CDR3 loop reads CASSQDVPETQYF. CDR3 DNA sequence: TGCGCCAGCAGCCAAGATGTCCCGGAGACCCAGTACTTC. V usage is TRBV4-1 and J usage is TRBJ2-5; D ambiguous. Germline V gene lookup returns CDR1 MGHRA and CDR2 YSYEKL. This CDR3 is built from 13 residues. V gave up 0 bases and J gave up 5 bases, with 7 bases separating them.

This clonotype has ten or more counts. The V and J genes are TRBV2 and TRBJ2-1; TRBD2 matches 9 bases. Germline CDR1 reads SNHLY; CDR2 reads FYNNEI. This CDR3 comprises 13 residues. The V gene end was trimmed by 8 bases and the J gene end by 4 bases; junction bases not matched to a gene: 3. The CDR3 reads CASWRGGYNEQFF. In DNA, the CDR3 is TGTGCCAGCTGGCGGGGGGGATACAATGAGCAGTTCTTC.

This clonotype was counted a few times. The gene calls are TRBV4-3 and TRBJ2-1; D may be TRBD1 (5 bases). V was shortened by 0 bases and J by 2 bases, with 14 bases between the two germline ends. Germline V CDR1 and CDR2: LGHNA, YSLEER. The CDR3 extends over 17 amino acids. The CDR3 region is CASSQDPPGNPYNEQFF. The CDR3 DNA reads TGCGCCAGCAGCCAAGATCCTCCAGGGAACCCCTACAATGAGCAGTTCTTC.

This clonotype was counted at least ten times. The J gene is TRBJ2-7, the V gene TRBV29-1, with 9 bases that match TRBD1. The CDR3 extends over 14 amino acids. The germline V gene encodes CDR1 SQVTM and CDR2 ANQGSEA. Trimming took 4 bases from V and 4 from J; bases not matched to a gene: 8. CDR3 in DNA: TGCAGCGTTGGCCCCGGGACAGGGTTGTACGAGCAGTACTTC. This encodes CSVGPGTGLYEQYF.

The chain is built from TRBV7-8 and TRBJ2-3; D possibly matches TRBD1 or TRBD2 (5 bases each). Looked up from germline, CDR1 is SGHVS and CDR2 is FQNEAQ. CDR3 length: 17 residues. Trimming left V 1 base short and J 1 base short, with 15 bases between. The CDR3 protein is CASSLGVQGDRTDTQYF. The DNA of the CDR3 is TGTGCCAGCAGCTTAGGGGTCCAAGGGGACCGCACAGATACGCAGTATTTT.

The rearrangement uses TRBV6-5 and TRBJ2-7, with a tentative D call TRBD2 (6 bases). CDR1 is MNHEY, CDR2 SVGAGI, per germline. V lost 2 bases, J lost 7 bases, and 18 bases lay in between. The length of the CDR3 is 15 residues. The CDR3 DNA reads as TGTGCCAGCAGTTACGTAATAGCGGTCCCGAGGGAGCAGTACTTC. As protein: CASSYVIAVPREQYF.

Many counts were recorded for this clonotype. The rearrangement links TRBV2 to TRBJ2-7; D unclear. This CDR3 comprises 12 residues. V was shortened by 8 bases and J by 2 bases, with 10 bases between the two germline ends. Looked up from germline, CDR1 is SNHLY and CDR2 is FYNNEI. The CDR3 coding sequence is TGTGCCAGCGGTAGACAAACCTACGAGCAGTACTTC. Its protein is CASGRQTYEQYF. The full variable domain, its missing parts supplied by reference TRBV2 and TRBJ2-7, is EPEVTQTPSHQVTQMGQEVILRCVPISNHLYFYWYRQILGQKVEFLVSFYNNEISEKSEIFDDQFSVERPDGSNFTLKIRSTKLEDSAMYFCASGRQTYEQYFGPGTRLTVT.

This clonotype was seen repeatedly, ten times or more. The rearrangement uses TRBV21-1 and TRBJ2-7; the table's D call TRBD2 went unverified against the DNA. TRBV21-1 is classified as a pseudogene. The CDR3 is 14 residues long. This chain's CDR3 is CASQERRHSYEQYF. CDR3 sequence (DNA): TGTGCCAGTCAGGAGCGGAGGCATTCCTACGAGCAGTACTTC.

The V call is TRBV5-6, the J call TRBJ2-7; D tentatively reads TRBD1 or TRBD2 (5 bases each). There are 17 residues in the CDR3. Germline CDR1 is SGHDT and CDR2 is YYEEEE. V was shortened by 0 bases and J by 2 bases, with 18 bases between the two germline ends. The CDR3 loop reads CASSLAGSWGLTYEQYF. The CDR3 bases are TGTGCCAGCAGCTTGGCTGGGAGCTGGGGCCTTACCTACGAGCAGTACTTC.

The chain links TRBV4-2 to TRBJ2-2; D gene unclear. The CDR3 has 15 residues. Germline CDR1 reads LGHNA; CDR2 reads YNFKEQ. The V end was cut by 4 bases, the J end by 0 bases, with 9 bases between. The CDR3 loop is CASSRRDANTGELFF. The DNA of the CDR3 is TGTGCCAGCAGCCGGAGAGACGCGAACACCGGGGAGCTGTTTTTT.

This clonotype was counted at least ten times. The CDR3 DNA is TGCGCCAGCAGCTTACGAACAGCCCAAGAGACCCAGTACTTC. Amino acids: CASSLRTAQETQYF. The chain couples TRBV5-1 to TRBJ2-5; D gene unclear. This CDR3 spans 14 amino acids. The germline CDR1 and CDR2 sequences are SGHRS and YFSETQ. Trimming took off 2 bases at V and 1 base at J, with 9 bases between the two ends.

This clonotype has more than one count but fewer than ten. The chain combines TRBV20-1 with TRBJ2-2; D is perhaps TRBD2 (6 bases). In germline, CDR1 is DFQATT, CDR2 SNEGSKA (reference sequence). The CDR3 contains 13 residues. V lost 4 bases to trimming and J lost 3 bases, with 9 bases between them. In nucleotides, the CDR3 is TGCAGTGCTACCCCTAGCGACACCGGGGAGCTGTTTTTT. Translation gives CSATPSDTGELFF.

This clonotype was seen many times. V and J are TRBV5-1 and TRBJ2-7; possibly TRBD1 for D (5 bases). With 4 bases removed from V and 2 bases from J, the gap between germline ends came to 13 bases. The germline V gene has CDR1 SGHRS and CDR2 YFSETQ. This CDR3 comprises 14 residues. The CDR3 loop reads CASSPDSPTYEQYF. The CDR3 DNA sequence: TGCGCCAGCAGCCCCGACAGTCCCACCTACGAGCAGTACTTC. The variable domain in full, with the rest retrieved from reference TRBV5-1 and TRBJ2-7, is KAGVTQTPRYLIKTRGQQVTLSCSPISGHRSVSWYQQTPGQGLQFLFEYFSETQRNKGNFPGRFSGRQFSNSRSEMNVSTLELGDSALYLCASSPDSPTYEQYFGPGTRLTVT.

V and J are TRBV2 and TRBJ2-7, with a possible D match to TRBD1 (5 bases). The V gene's germline CDR1 is SNHLY and CDR2 FYNNEI. There are 12 residues in the CDR3. Trimming shortened V by 1 base and J by 4 bases, and 5 bases separated the two germline ends. This chain's CDR3 is CASSEEGYEQYF. CDR3 bases: TGTGCCAGCAGTGAAGAGGGGTACGAGCAGTACTTC.

This clonotype has just a few counts. The CDR3 region has the DNA TGCGCCAGCAGCCAAGACACGGCTAGCGGGAGACGGAATGAGCAGTTCTTC. It encodes CASSQDTASGRRNEQFF. The V gene is TRBV4-3, the J gene TRBJ2-1; TRBD2 aligns across 10 bases. The CDR3 loop spans 17 amino acids. In germline, CDR1 is LGHNA, CDR2 YSLEER. V shed 0 bases and J 7 bases; nucleotides not matched to a gene: 9.

The chain links TRBV12-3 or TRBV12-4 to TRBJ2-3; possibly TRBD1 or TRBD2 for D (5 bases each). The ends were cut back, 5 bases at V and 8 bases at J, with 17 bases in the middle. CDR3 length equals 14 residues. The CDR3 region has the DNA TGTGCCAGCAGTCTTAGGGGAGATGGGGGTACGCAGTATTTT. It codes for CASSLRGDGGTQYF.

This chain joins TRBV7-9 and TRBJ1-6; D is perhaps TRBD1 (5 bases). V lost 4 bases, J lost 10 bases, and 14 bases lay in between. The CDR3 is 14 amino acids. Germline V CDR1 and CDR2: SEHNR, FQNEAQ (reference sequence). The CDR3 loop is CASSWGTVGSPLHF. CDR3 nucleotide sequence: TGTGCCAGCAGCTGGGGGACGGTGGGGTCACCCCTCCACTTT.

DNA for the CDR3: TGCAGCGTTGACGTCCTAGCGGCCAGGACAGATACGCAGTATTTT. Its protein product is CSVDVLAARTDTQYF. The V call is TRBV29-1, the J call TRBJ2-3, with 7 bases fitting TRBD2. V lost 3 bases to trimming and J lost 3 bases; unmatched junction nucleotides: 9. The CDR3 loop spans 15 amino acids. Germline V gene sequence: CDR1 SQVTM, CDR2 ANQGSEA.

This clonotype was counted a few times. J is TRBJ1-3 and V is TRBV7-3; D is undetermined. CDR1 is SGHTA, CDR2 FQGTGA, per germline. Deletions cut 5 bases from V and 4 bases from J, with 9 bases between. The CDR3 covers 13 residues. CDR3 sequence: CASSLERGNTIYF. The DNA of the CDR3 is TGTGCCAGCAGCCTAGAAAGGGGAAACACCATATATTTT.

The table lists this clonotype with a few counts. The chain is built from TRBV18 and TRBJ2-1, with D unresolved. Trimming removed 3 bases from V and 4 bases from J, with 13 bases in between. There are 15 residues in the CDR3. Per germline, CDR1 KGHSH and CDR2 LQKENI. CDR3 residues: CASSPFPAEYNEQFF. The CDR3 nucleotides are TGTGCCAGCTCACCTTTCCCCGCGGAATACAATGAGCAGTTCTTC.

J is TRBJ2-1 and V is TRBV9; 7 nucleotides align to TRBD2. The CDR3 is 13 amino acids. The V gene end was trimmed by 0 bases and the J gene end by 11 bases; junction bases not matched to a gene: 5. Germline CDR1 reads SGDLS; CDR2 reads YYNGEE. The CDR3 nucleotides are TGTGCCAGCAGCGTAGATCCTAGCGGTAAGCAGTTCTTC. Translated, it gives CASSVDPSGKQFF.

The gene calls are TRBV5-1 and TRBJ2-1; D uncertain. Germline-derived CDR1 and CDR2 are SGHRS and YFSETQ. The CDR3 is 15 amino acids. The V end was cut by 2 bases, the J end by 2 bases, with 11 bases between. The CDR3 sequence: CASSFSPTTYNEQFF. The CDR3 DNA is TGCGCCAGCAGCTTTTCTCCCACCACCTACAATGAGCAGTTCTTC.

This clonotype appeared many times. This chain joins TRBV6-5 and TRBJ2-7, with D tentatively TRBD1 (9 bases). This CDR3 region has 16 residues. The V and J ends lost 2 bases and 5 bases respectively, with 19 bases between them. The V gene's germline CDR1 is MNHEY and CDR2 SVGAGI. The DNA for the CDR3 is TGTGCCAGCAGTTACCGGGAGGGACAGGGAGTCAACGAGCAGTACTTC. This encodes CASSYREGQGVNEQYF.

This clonotype was observed a single time. This chain links TRBV6-1 with TRBJ1-6; no clear D gene. The V gene's germline CDR1 is MNHNS and CDR2 SASEGT. This CDR3 contains 15 residues. Trimming left V 4 bases short and J 9 bases short, with 16 bases between. CDR3 DNA: TGTGCCAGCAGTGCGGGCCGGACGTCGTCTTCACCCCTCCACTTT. This encodes CASSAGRTSSSPLHF.

This clonotype has a handful of counts. V is TRBV4-3 and J is TRBJ2-1; 7 bases line up with TRBD1. V gave up 4 bases and J gave up 2 bases; unmatched junction bases: 5. CDR1 and CDR2 (germline): LGHNA, YSLEER. The CDR3 is 15 residues long. DNA of the CDR3: TGCGCCAGCAGCCCACGGGGACAGACCTACAATGAGCAGTTCTTC. Its translation: CASSPRGQTYNEQFF.

The V gene is TRBV30, the J gene TRBJ2-5, with unresolved D. CDR1 is GTSNPN and CDR2 is SVGIG in the germline V gene (reference sequence). V was trimmed by 1 base and J by 8 bases, leaving 11 bases between them. This CDR3 has 12 residues. The CDR3 is CAWSAFSYTQYF. The CDR3 DNA is TGTGCCTGGAGTGCTTTTTCCTATACCCAGTACTTC. Using reference TRBV30 and TRBJ2-5 for the parts outside the CDR3, the full variable domain is SQTIHQWPATLVQPVGSPLSLECTVEGTSNPNLYWYRQAAGRGLQLLFYSVGIGQISSEVPQNLSASRPQDRQFILSSKKLLLSDSGFYLCAWSAFSYTQYFGPGTRLLVL.

In its sample, this clonotype was seen many times. The V call is TRBV28, the J call TRBJ1-1, with TRBD1 identical over 10 bases. With 5 bases clipped from V and 4 bases from J, the junction kept 10 bases outside the gene matches. The CDR3 contains 16 residues. CDR1 is MDHEN and CDR2 is SYDVKM in the germline V gene. The CDR3 loop is CASSLPRDRGGTEAFF. The CDR3 nucleotides read TGTGCCAGCAGTCTTCCCCGGGACAGGGGTGGCACTGAAGCTTTCTTT. The whole variable domain, filled in from reference TRBV28 and TRBJ1-1, reads DVKVTQSSRYLVKRTGEKVFLECVQDMDHENMFWYRQDPGLGLRLIYFSYDVKMKEKGDIPEGYSVSREKKERFSLILESASTNQTSMYLCASSLPRDRGGTEAFFGQGTRLTVV.

V gene TRBV4-2 combines with J gene TRBJ1-4; TRBD1 is a possible D gene (5 bases). V lost 2 bases to trimming and J lost 11 bases, with 15 bases between them. Germline V gene data show CDR1 as LGHNA and CDR2 as YNFKEQ. CDR3 length equals 14 residues. The CDR3 region has the DNA TGTGCCAGCAGCCAACCGGGACGGGGAGAGAAACTGTTTTTT. It is translated as CASSQPGRGEKLFF.

In its sample, this clonotype was seen many times. The chain recombines TRBV4-3 with TRBJ2-3; possible D gene TRBD1, 6 bases. The CDR3 runs to 17 residues. Between the trimmed V and J ends, which lost 1 base and 0 bases, there was a span of 14 bases. The germline gives CDR1 LGHNA, CDR2 YSLEER. This CDR3 reads CASSQGHTGLSTDTQYF. Written as DNA, the CDR3 is TGCGCCAGCAGCCAAGGCCATACAGGGCTCAGCACAGATACGCAGTATTTT.